The T cell receptor beta chain described here comes from a study of OX40 agonist ivuxolimab in advanced cancers. Looking at the study overall: Checkpoint inhibitors had been given previously to 40% of patients. Partial response was recorded in three patients: one hepatocellular carcinoma and two cutaneous melanoma cases. Overall study findings and caveats: Dosing at 0.1 to 3.0 mg/kg was accompanied by clonal expansion of CD4+ and CD8+ blood T cells by week 6.

Autoimmune disease history or systemic immunosuppression disqualified patients. This CDR3 comprises 15 residues. This clone was observed a single time. Antigen: not known. Profiled with immunoSEQ multiplex PCR; TCRdb holds only in-frame clones, not every one. This sample has about 93,000 clones, with 92% found just once. This chain connects TRBV21-1 to TRBJ1-1. TRBV21-1 is an annotated pseudogene. The origin of this receptor is an adult with an advanced solid tumor such as melanoma, head and neck, liver or kidney cancer. The input for sequencing was CD4+ or CD8+ T cells sorted from blood, taken in a trial of the OX40 agonist ivuxolimab. The DNA of the CDR3 is TGTGCCAGCAGCAAAGCAGGAGAAGTGAACACTGAAGCTTTCTTT. It yields the protein CASSKAGEVNTEAFF.